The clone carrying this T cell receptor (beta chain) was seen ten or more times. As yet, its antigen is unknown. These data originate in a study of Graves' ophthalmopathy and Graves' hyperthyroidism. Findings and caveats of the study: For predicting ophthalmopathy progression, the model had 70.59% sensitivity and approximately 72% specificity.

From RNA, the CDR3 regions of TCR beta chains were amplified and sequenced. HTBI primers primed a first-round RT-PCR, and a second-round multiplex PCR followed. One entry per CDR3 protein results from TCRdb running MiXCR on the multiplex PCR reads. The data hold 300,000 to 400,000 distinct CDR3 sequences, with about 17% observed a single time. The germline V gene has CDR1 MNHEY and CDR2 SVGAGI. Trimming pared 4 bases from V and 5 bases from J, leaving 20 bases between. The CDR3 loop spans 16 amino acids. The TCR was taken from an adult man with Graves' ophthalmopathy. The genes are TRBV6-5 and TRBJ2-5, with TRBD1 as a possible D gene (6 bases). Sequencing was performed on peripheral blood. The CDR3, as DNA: TGTGCCAGCAGTTCCAACAGGGCTGCCCTCGAGGAGACCCAGTACTTC. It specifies CASSSNRAALEETQYF.